A single sample is the source of the 5 T cell receptor beta chains below, sequenced in a study of PD-L1 blockade in urothelial cancer. Sequenced by immunoSEQ multiplex PCR; TCRdb stores in-frame clones only, minus some. In the table there are about 45,000 clones, 70% to 90% of which are singletons. The sequences come from PBMCs, collected around atezolizumab (anti-PD-L1) treatment. These receptors all come from a woman aged 55-70 years with urothelial cancer.

J is TRBJ2-4 and V is TRBV5-4, with 13 bases that match TRBD2. CDR3 length equals 16 residues. Germline trimming cut 1 base from V and 6 bases from J; bases unmatched to any gene: 4. Germline V gene data show CDR1 as SGHNT and CDR2 as YYREEE (reference sequence). For the CDR3, the DNA is TGTGCCAGCAGCTTGACTAGCGGGGGGGCGAGAAACATTCAGTACTTC. Translated: CASSLTSGGARNIQYF.

The gene calls are TRBV5-6 and TRBJ1-2, with D possibly TRBD1 on 6 matching bases. Germline V CDR1 and CDR2: SGHDT, YYEEEE. Deletions cut 2 bases from V and 6 bases from J, with 11 bases between. This CDR3 is built from 13 residues. The CDR3 DNA reads TGTGCCAGCAGCTTCACAGGGTTAAATGGCTACACCTTC. Its translation is CASSFTGLNGYTF.

The chain carries TRBV5-4 and TRBJ2-1, with TRBD1 identical over 8 bases. CDR3 length: 16 residues. V dropped 1 base and J dropped 4; count of bases not matched to a gene: 7. Germline-derived CDR1 and CDR2 are SGHNT and YYREEE (reference sequence). CDR3: CASSLPGGAGYNEQFF. The CDR3 nucleotides are TGTGCCAGCAGCTTGCCAGGGGGCGCGGGGTACAATGAGCAGTTCTTC.

The gene calls are TRBV2 and TRBJ2-6; the match to TRBD1 covers 7 bases. The CDR3 runs to 16 residues. Losses at the gene ends were 6 bases for V and 0 bases for J; bases not matched to a gene: 5. Germline V gives CDR1 SNHLY, CDR2 FYNNEI. The chain's CDR3 is CASRVTGASGANVLTF. The CDR3 DNA reads as TGTGCCAGCAGAGTTACAGGGGCCTCTGGGGCCAACGTCCTGACTTTC.

This clone was found once. The rearrangement links TRBV18 to TRBJ2-3, with 8 positions matching TRBD2. With V trimmed by 3 bases and J by 3 bases, 2 bases remained unmatched. CDR1 KGHSH and CDR2 LQKENI come from the germline V gene. There are 14 residues in the CDR3. The CDR3 region is CASSPPGGTDTQYF. The DNA of the CDR3 is TGTGCCAGCTCACCCCCGGGGGGGACAGATACGCAGTATTTT.